Shown below are 27 T cell receptor beta chains from a single sample sequenced in a study of OX40 agonist ivuxolimab in advanced cancers. The method was immunoSEQ multiplex PCR; TCRdb's version includes in-frame clones alone and lacks a portion of them. The sample contains about 20,000 clones, approximately 70% of which appear only once. The material was CD4+ or CD8+ T cells sorted from blood, obtained in a trial of the OX40 agonist ivuxolimab. All receptors come from an adult with an advanced solid tumor such as melanoma, head and neck, liver or kidney cancer.

The table lists this clone with a count of one. CDR3 region: CASSASGRGWDTGELFF. CDR3 in DNA: TGTGCCAGCAGTGCCTCAGGGAGGGGCTGGGATACCGGGGAGCTGTTTTTT. This chain connects TRBV2 to TRBJ2-2; TRBD2 aligns across 7 bases. The CDR3 length is 17 residues. V lost 4 bases and J lost 5; bases outside the gene matches: 13. The germline gives CDR1 SNHLY, CDR2 FYNNEI.

Ten or more counts support this clone. J is TRBJ2-5 and V is TRBV7-9; D remains ambiguous. V was shortened by 3 bases and J by 1 base, with 12 bases between the two germline ends. The CDR3 is made up of 15 amino acids. Looked up from germline, CDR1 is SEHNR and CDR2 is FQNEAQ (reference sequence). In DNA, the CDR3 is TGTGCCAGCAGCTTTACAGCCGATTTCCAAGAGACCCAGTACTTC. It specifies CASSFTADFQETQYF. The variable domain in full, with the rest retrieved from reference TRBV7-9 and TRBJ2-5, is DTGVSQNPRHKITKRGQNVTFRCDPISEHNRLYWYRQTLGQGPEFLTYFQNEAQLEKSRLLSDRFSAERPKGSFSTLEIQRTEQGDSAMYLCASSFTADFQETQYFGPGTRLLVL.

The V gene is TRBV11-3, the J gene TRBJ2-7, with 7 positions matching TRBD1. V lost 7 bases and J lost 2; bases outside the gene matches: 11. Germline V gene lookup returns CDR1 SGHNT and CDR2 YENEEA. There are 15 residues in the CDR3. This CDR3 is CASTPRQGMTYEQYF. The CDR3 DNA reads TGTGCCAGCACCCCAAGACAGGGTATGACCTACGAGCAGTACTTC. The full variable domain, in which reference TRBV11-3 and TRBJ2-7 provide the parts outside the CDR3, is EAGVVQSPRYKIIEKKQPVAFWCNPISGHNTLYWYLQNLGQGPELLIRYENEEAVDDSQLPKDRFSAERLKGVDSTLKIQPAELGDSAVYLCASTPRQGMTYEQYFGPGTRLTVT.

J is TRBJ1-5 and V is TRBV19; D unclear. This CDR3 has 12 amino acids. The V end was cut by 8 bases, the J end by 3 bases, with 8 bases between. Germline-derived CDR1 and CDR2 are LNHDA and SQIVND (reference sequence). CDR3 in amino acids: CASRRPNQPQHF. CDR3 nucleotides: TGTGCCAGTCGCAGGCCCAATCAGCCCCAGCATTTT.

The V gene is TRBV7-6, the J gene TRBJ1-1, with D perhaps matching TRBD1 (6 bases). Germline V gene sequence: CDR1 SGHVS, CDR2 FNYEAQ. V dropped 3 bases and J dropped 7 bases, with 18 bases sitting between them. The CDR3 extends over 15 amino acids. This chain's CDR3 is CASSLGPGGLLEAFF. The CDR3 DNA is TGTGCCAGCAGCTTGGGCCCCGGGGGGCTTCTTGAAGCTTTCTTT.

This sequence joins TRBV11-2 and TRBJ2-1; D possibly corresponds to TRBD2 (5 bases). V was pared by 3 bases and J by 6 bases, with 12 bases between. The CDR3 extends over 14 amino acids. Germline loops: CDR1 SGHAT, CDR2 FQNNGV. CDR3 in DNA: TGTGCCAGCAGCTTTGAGCCAGGAGGCAATGAGCAGTTCTTC. It is translated as CASSFEPGGNEQFF. The variable domain in full, with the rest retrieved from reference TRBV11-2 and TRBJ2-1, is EAGVAQSPRYKIIEKRQSVAFWCNPISGHATLYWYQQILGQGPKLLIQFQNNGVVDDSQLPKDRFSAERLKGVDSTLKIQPAKLEDSAVYLCASSFEPGGNEQFFGPGTRLTVL.

The V gene is TRBV5-6, the J gene TRBJ2-5; TRBD2 matches 7 bases. Germline V gives CDR1 SGHDT, CDR2 YYEEEE. The CDR3 is made up of 14 amino acids. J gave up 3 bases and V 3 bases, and 5 bases lay outside the gene matches. The CDR3 protein is CASSSSLAEETQYF. CDR3 nucleotides: TGTGCCAGCAGCTCGTCCCTAGCGGAAGAGACCCAGTACTTC.

Notes on this clone: It differs at one base from a far larger clone, so likely a read error. The CDR3 DNA reads as TGTGCCAGCAACTTAGGAGTAGGCGTGCGACCCCTCCACTTT. Translated, it gives CASNLGVGVRPLHF. The chain uses TRBV5-6 and TRBJ1-6; D gene ambiguous. This CDR3 is built from 14 residues. V lost 6 bases to trimming and J lost 12 bases, with 19 bases between them. Germline CDR1 SGHDT, CDR2 YYEEEE.

As DNA, the CDR3 is TGCAGCGTTGGTTCCACGGGACTAGCCTCGTCTAGCACAGATACGCAGTATTTT. Residues: CSVGSTGLASSSTDTQYF. The rearrangement uses TRBV29-1 and TRBJ2-3; the match to TRBD2 covers 9 bases. CDR1 is SQVTM, CDR2 ANQGSEA, per germline. CDR3 length: 18 residues. J lost 0 bases, V lost 4 bases, and 14 bases had no gene match.

By sample share, this clone is medium-sized. V and J are TRBV5-6 and TRBJ2-2; the match to TRBD2 covers 11 bases. Trimming cost V 2 bases and J 8 bases; bases outside gene matches: 8. The CDR3 runs to 16 residues. CDR1 SGHDT and CDR2 YYEEEE come from the germline V gene. The CDR3 DNA reads TGTGCCAGCAGCTTCGAACTAGCGGGGGTTACAGGGGAGCTGTTTTTT. Translated: CASSFELAGVTGELFF.

This chain uses TRBV19 with TRBJ2-5; 8 bases map to TRBD1. The CDR3 runs 14 residues. The germline CDR1 and CDR2 sequences are LNHDA and SQIVND (reference sequence). V was clipped by 3 bases and J by 4 bases; unmatched bases: 4. CDR3 residues: CASSIGQGAETQYF. The CDR3 DNA is TGTGCCAGTAGTATCGGGCAGGGGGCAGAGACCCAGTACTTC.

This chain uses TRBV5-5 with TRBJ2-5, with TRBD1 matching 7 bases. V was pared by 3 bases and J by 5 bases, with 10 bases of the junction left unmatched. Looked up from germline, CDR1 is SGHKS and CDR2 is YYEKEE (reference sequence). The CDR3 length is 15 residues. CDR3 bases: TGTGCCAGCAGCTCGGCACAGGGGCCCCATGAGACCCAGTACTTC. This encodes CASSSAQGPHETQYF.

The chain carries TRBV5-8 and TRBJ1-6, with D maybe TRBD1 (5 bases). V dropped 0 bases and J dropped 5 bases, with 9 bases sitting between them. CDR1 is SGHTS and CDR2 is YDEGEE in the germline V gene. There are 15 residues in the CDR3. CDR3 sequence (DNA): TGTGCCAGCAGCTTGGTGCAGGGCGATAATTCACCCCTCCACTTT. This sequence encodes CASSLVQGDNSPLHF.

V and J are TRBV7-2 and TRBJ1-2; TRBD1 matches at 7 bases. The trim removed 3 bases at V and 2 bases at J, leaving 6 bases unmatched. Germline lookup yields CDR1 SGHTA and CDR2 FQGNSA. The CDR3 covers 15 residues. CDR3: CASSFSTGTNYGYTF. CDR3 bases: TGTGCCAGCAGCTTCTCGACAGGGACGAACTATGGCTACACCTTC.

The J gene is TRBJ2-3, the V gene TRBV6-5; 8 bases line up with TRBD1. V lost 4 bases to trimming and J lost 7 bases; unmatched junction nucleotides: 7. Germline V CDR1 and CDR2: MNHEY, SVGAGI. The CDR3 runs 14 residues. The CDR3 region is CASSSGGWLNTQYF. The CDR3 DNA follows: TGTGCCAGCAGTTCAGGGGGCTGGTTAAATACGCAGTATTTT.

The table lists this clone with a few counts. The CDR3 DNA sequence: TGTGCCAGCAGCGCCCCTGGGGCAGTATACACAGATACGCAGTATTTT. Its translation is CASSAPGAVYTDTQYF. This chain joins TRBV9 and TRBJ2-3, with D possibly TRBD1 on 5 matching bases. This CDR3 spans 16 amino acids. The V end lost 3 bases, the J end lost 2 bases, and 16 bases lay between the germline ends. CDR1 is SGDLS and CDR2 is YYNGEE in the germline V gene.

V gene TRBV11-2 combines with J gene TRBJ2-3; D gene uncertain. The CDR3 extends over 17 amino acids. V lost 5 bases, J lost 2 bases, and 20 bases lay in between. Germline V gene lookup returns CDR1 SGHAT and CDR2 FQNNGV. CDR3 bases: TGTGCCAGCAGCCACCTCTATCACGGCGGATACACAGATACGCAGTATTTT. This gives the protein CASSHLYHGGYTDTQYF. Supplemented by reference TRBV11-2 and TRBJ2-3, the full variable domain reads EAGVAQSPRYKIIEKRQSVAFWCNPISGHATLYWYQQILGQGPKLLIQFQNNGVVDDSQLPKDRFSAERLKGVDSTLKIQPAKLEDSAVYLCASSHLYHGGYTDTQYFGPGTRLTVL.

Sample share makes this clone medium-sized. At the DNA level, this CDR3 is encoded by other sequences in the same sample as well. The chain carries TRBV5-6 and TRBJ1-5; 11 nucleotides align to TRBD1. The CDR3 runs to 15 residues. Unmatched junction bases numbered 2, after V lost 2 bases and J lost 4 bases. Germline CDR1 is SGHDT and CDR2 is YYEEEE. The CDR3 DNA follows: TGTGCCAGCAGCTTAGGGGACAGGGGGAATCAGCCCCAGCATTTT. It translates to CASSLGDRGNQPQHF.

This clone was counted once. The rearrangement joins TRBV6-5 to TRBJ1-1, with D unresolved. The CDR3 covers 14 residues. Trimming took 6 bases from V and 1 from J, leaving 12 bases between them. Looked up from germline, CDR1 is MNHEY and CDR2 is SVGAGI. This CDR3 reads CASSPEDANTEAFF. CDR3 nucleotides: TGTGCCAGCAGCCCCGAGGATGCGAACACTGAAGCTTTCTTT.

The table lists this clone with a count of one. The chain recombines TRBV5-3 with TRBJ1-2, with 8 bases that match TRBD1. Being an ORF, TRBV5-3 has a function that is uncertain. Unmatched junction bases numbered 9, after V lost 4 bases and J lost 4 bases. The CDR3 extends over 15 amino acids. CDR3 protein: CARSTPGGGGYGYTF. In nucleotides, the CDR3 is TGTGCCAGAAGCACACCAGGGGGCGGAGGCTATGGCTACACCTTC.

The rearrangement links TRBV6-5 to TRBJ2-7; the match to TRBD1 covers 9 bases. With V trimmed by 6 bases and J by 2 bases, 8 bases remained unmatched. The length of the CDR3 is 15 residues. Germline CDR1 reads MNHEY; CDR2 reads SVGAGI. CDR3 in amino acids: CASSRAGQGTYEQYF. The CDR3 nucleotides are TGTGCCAGCAGCCGAGCGGGACAGGGCACCTACGAGCAGTACTTC.

This rearrangement joins TRBV28 to TRBJ1-2; 10 bases agree with TRBD1. After removal of 6 bases from V and 2 bases from J, the junction contained 6 bases not matched to a gene. The CDR3 runs 15 residues. CDR1 is MDHEN and CDR2 is SYDVKM in the germline V gene. In DNA form, the CDR3 reads TGTGCCAGCAGCAAAGACAGGGGGCGGAACTATGGCTACACCTTC. Its translation: CASSKDRGRNYGYTF.

V gene TRBV6-5 combines with J gene TRBJ1-1; D ambiguous. The CDR3 extends over 13 amino acids. Per germline, CDR1 MNHEY and CDR2 SVGAGI. V was shortened by 6 bases and J by 1 base, with 9 bases between the two germline ends. In nucleotides, the CDR3 is TGTGCCAGCAGCTACATAAGGAACACTGAAGCTTTCTTT. This translates into CASSYIRNTEAFF.

The chain has TRBV21-1 and TRBJ2-7; the DNA was not compared with TRBD1, the D call given in the table. TRBV21-1 is labeled a pseudogene. The CDR3 loop spans 20 amino acids. The CDR3 loop is CASSKQSGAPVQGESPEQYF. CDR3 DNA sequence: TGTGCCAGCAGCAAACAGTCCGGAGCCCCGGTACAGGGCGAGTCCCCCGAGCAGTACTTC.

This chain joins TRBV9 and TRBJ2-3; the D gene is possibly TRBD2 (6 bases). This CDR3 has 15 residues. Germline CDR1 SGDLS, CDR2 YYNGEE. The V end was cut by 4 bases, the J end by 1 base, with 13 bases between. The CDR3 bases are TGTGCCAGCAGCAAAAGCGGGCCCCGCACAGATACGCAGTATTTT. It translates to CASSKSGPRTDTQYF.

The CDR3 bases are TGTGCCAGTAGTCTACGGACAGGTCGGGCAGCCAAAAACATTCAGTACTTC. Its protein product is CASSLRTGRAAKNIQYF. This chain links TRBV19 with TRBJ2-4; 7 bases are a match to TRBD1. Germline lookup yields CDR1 LNHDA and CDR2 SQIVND (reference sequence). The CDR3 runs 17 residues. J gave up 0 bases and V 5 bases, and 10 bases lay outside the gene matches. The full variable domain, completed using reference TRBV19 and TRBJ2-4, is DGGITQSPKYLFRKEGQNVTLSCEQNLNHDAMYWYRQDPGQGLRLIYYSQIVNDFQKGDIAEGYSVSREKKESFPLTVTSAQKNPTAFYLCASSLRTGRAAKNIQYFGAGTRLSVL.

The V gene is TRBV11-2, the J gene TRBJ2-3; 9 bases match TRBD1. Germline-derived CDR1 and CDR2 are SGHAT and FQNNGV. This CDR3 is built from 16 residues. Losses at the gene ends were 2 bases for V and 4 bases for J; bases not matched to a gene: 7. CDR3 sequence reads: CASSLKWTGVADTQYF. The CDR3 DNA reads TGTGCCAGCAGCTTAAAGTGGACAGGGGTGGCAGATACGCAGTATTTT.